The sequence of this T cell receptor beta chain was determined in a study of PD-1 blockade in mismatch repair-deficient tumors. In the study overall: Patients had approximately 12 mismatch repair-deficient cancer types, all previously treated and progressing.

General study findings and limits: After pembrolizumab, tumor-resident clones rose rapidly, then generally contracted before radiologic responses.

Assay: immunoSEQ multiplex PCR; the TCRdb copy retains only in-frame clones and omits some. The sample yields about 38,000 clones, around 79% seen once. All patients were mismatch repair deficient, assessed by either PCR or immunohistochemistry. TCRs were sequenced from a few patients responding to pembrolizumab. The CDR3 has 17 amino acids. Trimming left V 8 bases short and J 0 bases short, with 19 bases between. CDR1 and CDR2 from the germline V gene are MGHDK and SYGVNS. Remarks on this clone: What it binds is unknown.

This sample comprised peripheral blood, obtained 4 weeks after starting pembrolizumab. This chain uses TRBV25-1 with TRBJ1-4; D ambiguous. The TCR comes from an adult with mismatch repair-deficient cancer. CDR3 sequence: CASVNQSRMTTNEKLFF. As DNA, the CDR3 is TGTGCCAGCGTAAACCAGAGCAGGATGACAACTAATGAAAAACTGTTTTTT.